The clone carrying this TCR beta chain was counted ten times or more. Its target is not known. The time point was: newly diagnosed GD, antithyroid drugs for less than 3 months. Generation of the TCR library employed RNA extracted from PBMCs. With 4 bases clipped from V and 2 bases from J, the junction kept 6 bases outside the gene matches. The CDR3 has 15 amino acids. In germline, CDR1 is SGHRS, CDR2 YFSETQ. Investigators prepared the TCR beta libraries by applying iRepertoire HTBI primers and Arm-PCR of CDR3 regions. TCRdb independently ran MiXCR on the multiplex PCR reads; one entry per CDR3 protein. This repertoire shows over 500,000 distinct CDR3 sequences, roughly 16% found once; its top ten account for approximately 18%. The record originates from a study of regulatory T cells in long-lasting Graves disease. Turning to the study itself: Recently diagnosed Graves' patients had received antithyroid drugs for under 3 months. Findings and caveats of the study: TCR diversity in persistent Graves' patients was below that of newly diagnosed ones. Newly diagnosed patients shared about a thousand public clonotypes; persistent patients shared approximately 2,700.

This same sample was also part of a study on T cells in Graves' hyperthyroidism and ophthalmopathy.

The specimen comprised peripheral blood mononuclear cells (PBMCs), sampled at new diagnosis, from a patient treated with antithyroid drugs. The sequence derives from a woman in her thirties with Graves disease. This chain joins TRBV5-1 and TRBJ2-3; 8 bases match TRBD1. As DNA, the CDR3 is TGCGCCAGCAGCATCGGACAGGGAGTCACAGATACGCAGTATTTT. It translates to CASSIGQGVTDTQYF. Supplemented by reference TRBV5-1 and TRBJ2-3, the full variable domain reads KAGVTQTPRYLIKTRGQQVTLSCSPISGHRSVSWYQQTPGQGLQFLFEYFSETQRNKGNFPGRFSGRQFSNSRSEMNVSTLELGDSALYLCASSIGQGVTDTQYFGPGTRLTVL.